The present entry profiles one T cell receptor (beta chain) with its context. This clonotype was detected only a few times. The clone's antigen remains unknown. Per-base quality was not reported, and no clone a single base away is much larger than it. The sample belongs to a study of regulatory T cells in long-lasting Graves disease (dated by TCRdb to about 2021). Describing the broader study: Newly diagnosed Graves' disease patients had taken antithyroid drugs for less than 3 months. The study took place in China and was registered as a clinical trial. A total of around 35 samples underwent TCR sequencing, from 13 patients with persistent Graves' disease and 20 or so patients with newly diagnosed Graves' disease. Persistent Graves' disease patients were compared with newly diagnosed Graves' disease patients by peripheral blood TCR sequencing and RNA sequencing. The paper's findings and limits, for the study overall: Sequencing and analysis were restricted to the TCR beta chain. Persistent disease showed preferential use of TRBV28, TRBJ1-2 and TRBJ2-5, whereas newly diagnosed disease favored TRBV20-1 and TRBJ2-1. The small sample size was acknowledged by the authors as a limitation that may reduce accuracy. Peripheral blood alone was examined, since thyroid tissue, which constituted the primary lesion, could not be accessed. Persistent patients shared more public clonotypes among themselves (roughly 2,700) than newly diagnosed patients did (roughly 920). Compared with newly diagnosed patients, persistent Graves' disease patients had lower TCR Shannon entropy and fewer highly expanded clones, which suggests clonal expansion.

Library construction relied on multiplex PCR. Instrument on record: Illumina HiSeq 4000. To build TCR beta libraries, CDR3 regions were amplified by Arm-PCR using iRepertoire HTBI primers. Gel purification was performed on PCR products prior to sequencing. On the authors' methods: Gene usage analysis of CDR3 amino acid clonotypes used the approximately 56 TRBV and 14 TRBJ segments found across samples. COPE and FqMerger were used to merge filtered high-quality paired reads into contigs. BLAST was used to align contigs to the IMGT TRBV, TRBD and TRBJ reference genes, and CDR3 was defined following IMGT. Any clonotype with a frequency above 0.1% was counted as a highly expanded clone. Shannon entropy was used to measure repertoire diversity, and the Gini coefficient was used to measure V-J evenness. Public clonotypes were defined as clonotypes shared by more than one individual. TCRdb handled the public reads itself, with Q25 trimming in fastp and clone calling in MiXCR, and kept productive beta chains. Every distinct CDR3 protein forms one entry, paired with its most common genes and DNA. The V and J calls reflect TCRdb's pipeline rather than the authors' work. This sample is represented by about 500,000 distinct CDR3 sequences; under 20% of them were singletons. Of the sample, 9% to 15% falls within the top ten clones.

The sample's time point, from its label and the paper: newly diagnosed GD, antithyroid drugs for less than 3 months. RNA was extracted from PBMCs in TRIzol for both TCR sequencing and RNA sequencing. The diagnosis of Graves' disease followed American Thyroid Association guidelines. Patients for the study were recruited at an endocrinology department in Xi'an, China. From each patient, 7.5 to 9.5 milliliters of peripheral blood was collected into an EDTA anticoagulant tube. PBMCs were isolated by Ficoll Paque Plus density gradient separation without further T cell sorting. An Agilent 2100 Bioanalyzer and agarose gel were used to assess RNA quality, and a NanoDrop 2000 was used to measure RNA concentration. V drops 4 bases and J drops 5 bases, leaving 12 bases in between. From a lookup of the germline V gene (reference sequence), CDR1 and CDR2 are DFQATT and SNEGSKA. The CDR3 contains 12 residues, cysteine and phenylalanine counted. The read is trimmed to its CDR3 DNA, 36 bases read in frame from base 1.

The same sample was also used in a study of T cells in Graves' hyperthyroidism and ophthalmopathy. In that second paper, the authors write: Stable Graves' hyperthyroidism was defined as the absence of progression to ophthalmopathy over 18 months of follow-up. Hyperthyroidism patients were newly diagnosed, had a disease duration of under 2 months, and were aged 18 to 65 years. Patients with uncontrolled infections, other autoimmune diseases, pregnancy or lactation were excluded. Diagnoses were based on clinical symptoms, serum thyroxine and TRAb, thyroid ultrasound and orbital computed tomography. The first round of RT-PCR for the TCR CDR3 was performed with the HTBI primer set and the Qiagen OneStep RT-PCR kit. Blood samples also contained most of the expanded thyroid clonotypes (frequency above 0.001), which suggests that blood repertoires may reflect thyroid immune responses. A model built on a 13 V-J signature distinguished ophthalmopathy from stable hyperthyroidism, reaching 85% to 90% sensitivity and approximately 81% specificity in cross-validation and 80%/75% in testing. In validation, the model predicted progression to ophthalmopathy a median of around six months before onset, with roughly 71% sensitivity and about 75% specificity. A discovery cohort of roughly 96 patients, roughly 43 with Graves' ophthalmopathy and under 60 with stable Graves' hyperthyroidism, was used to find distinguishing TCR V-J signatures. Whether ophthalmopathy could be predicted prospectively was tested in an independent validation cohort made up of about 18 hyperthyroidism patients plus 17 patients who later progressed to ophthalmopathy. The approximately 98 discovery patients were randomly divided into training and test sets at a 7:3 ratio. Thyroid tissue and blood T-cell repertoires from six Graves' hyperthyroidism patients were also compared in the study. Following sampling, methimazole starting at 30 mg daily was given to hyperthyroidism patients, and high-dose intravenous methylprednisolone was given to ophthalmopathy patients. A second multiplex PCR round built the libraries, followed by size selection and purification. The libraries were sequenced on an Illumina HiSeq2000 using paired-end 100 bp reads. SOAPnuke was used to process the raw data, throwing out any read that contained adapters or uncalled bases, had a mean Phred below 15, or lacked an exact constant-primer or identifier match. High-quality paired reads were merged with COPE v1.2.5, and unique nucleotide sequences were defined as clonotypes. MiTCR v1.1 was used to align the clonotypes against IMGT TRBV, TRBD and TRBJ reference segments. Only V-J combinations with frequency above 0.0001, covering approximately 99% of repertoires, were analysed. A TCS score was defined as the ratio of F50 (clonal expansion) to E x V (chaos), with BLOSUM62-based TCRdist applied between CDR3 peptides within each V-J. Welch's t-statistics and random forest reduced fewer than 600 V-J features to 13, which were used in a naive Bayes classifier (R e1071). Sample size was not statistically predetermined, and blinding of investigators to group allocation was not performed. TCR Vbeta CDR3 sequencing of 120 to 150 peripheral blood samples (over 40 ophthalmopathy, about 74 hyperthyroidism and around 17 progressor patients) is reported in the paper.

Sequences were derived from peripheral blood mononuclear cells (PBMCs), sampled at new diagnosis, from a patient treated with antithyroid drugs. The source of this sequence is a middle-aged man with Graves disease. Donor details come from another sample of the same person, matched by shared clones. The sequence joins TRBV20-1 to TRBJ2-7; D gene: possibly TRBD1, on 6 matching bases. The CDR3 protein: CSAIGGDHEQYF. The nucleotide sequence reads TGCAGTGCTATAGGGGGTGACCACGAGCAGTACTTC.